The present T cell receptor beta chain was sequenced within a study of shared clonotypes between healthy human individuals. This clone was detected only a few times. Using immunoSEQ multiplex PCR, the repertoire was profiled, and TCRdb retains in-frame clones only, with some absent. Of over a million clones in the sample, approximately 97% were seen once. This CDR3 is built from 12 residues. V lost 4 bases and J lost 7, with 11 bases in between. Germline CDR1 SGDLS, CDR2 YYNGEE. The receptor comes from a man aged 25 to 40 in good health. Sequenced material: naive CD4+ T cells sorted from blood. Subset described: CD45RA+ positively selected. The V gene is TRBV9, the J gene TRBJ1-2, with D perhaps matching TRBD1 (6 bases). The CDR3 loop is CASSPTGFGYTF. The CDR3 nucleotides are TGTGCCAGCAGCCCGACAGGTTTTGGCTACACCTTC. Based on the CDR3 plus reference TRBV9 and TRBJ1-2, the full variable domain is DSGVTQTPKHLITATGQRVTLRCSPRSGDLSVYWYQQSLDQGLQFLIQYYNGEERAKGNILERFSAQQFPDLHSELNLSSLELGDSALYFCASSPTGFGYTFGSGTRLTVV.